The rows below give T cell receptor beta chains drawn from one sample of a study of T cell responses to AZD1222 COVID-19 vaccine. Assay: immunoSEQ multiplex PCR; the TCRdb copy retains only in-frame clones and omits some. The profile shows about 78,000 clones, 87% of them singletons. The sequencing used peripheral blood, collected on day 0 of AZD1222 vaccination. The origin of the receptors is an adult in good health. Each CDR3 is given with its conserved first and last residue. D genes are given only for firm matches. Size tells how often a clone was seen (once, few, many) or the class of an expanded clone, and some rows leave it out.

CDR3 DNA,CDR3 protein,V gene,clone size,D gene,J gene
TGTGCCAGCAGTTTGACAGAGTCCTACGAGCAGTACTTC,CASSLTESYEQYF,TRBV7-3,.,.,TRBJ2-7
TGTGCCAGCAGCTTCCACTCCGGGACTATGACAGATACGCAGTATTTT,CASSFHSGTMTDTQYF,TRBV13,.,TRBD2,TRBJ2-3
TGTGCCAGCAGCCGGGACAGGGGCAATCATCAGCCCCAGCATTTT,CASSRDRGNHQPQHF,TRBV6-5,.,TRBD1,TRBJ1-5
TGCGCCAGCAGCCAAGCCAGAGGGAGGGGGTTTAATGAAAAACTGTTTTTT,CASSQARGRGFNEKLFF,TRBV4-1,.,.,TRBJ1-4
TGCGCCAGCAGCTTGTCCGTAACTAATGAAAAACTGTTTTTT,CASSLSVTNEKLFF,TRBV5-1,.,.,TRBJ1-4
TGTGCCAGCAGTATACGACAGGAGGGGGAAAAACTGTTTTTT,CASSIRQEGEKLFF,TRBV6-5,.,.,TRBJ1-4
TGTGCCAGCAGTGACCACAGCCTTTCTGGAAACACCATATATTTT,CASSDHSLSGNTIYF,TRBV6-1,.,.,TRBJ1-3
TGTGTCAGAAGCCCTCCGGGACAGCCGAACTATGGCTACACCTTC,CVRSPPGQPNYGYTF,TRBV7-5,.,.,TRBJ1-2
TGCAGTGCTAGTACCCCCCCCGGCCACAATGAGCAGTTCTTC,CSASTPPGHNEQFF,TRBV20-1,.,.,TRBJ2-1
TGTGCCAGCAGCCCGACCCCAAATGAAAAACTGTTTTTT,CASSPTPNEKLFF,TRBV13,.,.,TRBJ1-4
TGTGCCACCAGCAGAGATCGACAGGGGACTAATGAAAAACTGTTTTTT,CATSRDRQGTNEKLFF,TRBV15,.,TRBD1,TRBJ1-4
TGTGCCAGCAGCTTCGCGGCTACCTACAATGAGCAGTTCTTC,CASSFAATYNEQFF,TRBV11-2,.,.,TRBJ2-1
TGTGCCAGCAGTGAAGCGTATAGGACAGGGGCTTCCGAAGCTTTCTTT,CASSEAYRTGASEAFF,TRBV6-1,.,TRBD1,TRBJ1-1
TGTGCCAGCAAAAAAGGGGGAAAGGAAGGCTACACCTTC,CASKKGGKEGYTF,TRBV28,.,.,TRBJ1-2
TGTGCCAGCAGCCAGCGGACAGGGAGAGGAGAAAAACTGTTTTTT,CASSQRTGRGEKLFF,TRBV14,.,TRBD1,TRBJ1-4
TGTGCCAGCAGCTTGGGCTTAGCGGGAGGATCGGAGACCCAGTACTTC,CASSLGLAGGSETQYF,TRBV5-6,few,TRBD2,TRBJ2-5
TGCGCCAGCAGTGAATTCAGATCTGGAAACACCATATATTTT,CASSEFRSGNTIYF,TRBV10-2,.,.,TRBJ1-3
TGTGCCAGCAGCCTCCCAGGGGCTGGGGGCTACACCTTC,CASSLPGAGGYTF,TRBV7-9,.,.,TRBJ1-2
TGTGCCAGCAGTGAAGCGTACGGGAGGGCCTTGGATACGCAGTATTTT,CASSEAYGRALDTQYF,TRBV6-1,.,TRBD2,TRBJ2-3
TGTGCCAGCAGTTACTCGAGGGACGGATCAGATACGCAGTATTTT,CASSYSRDGSDTQYF,TRBV6-5,.,.,TRBJ2-3
TGTGCCAGCAGGAGGGGGTACACCGGGGAGCTGTTTTTT,CASRRGYTGELFF,TRBV6-5,few,.,TRBJ2-2
TGTGCCAGCAGCTTAGGTGGAACCACAGATACGCAGTATTTT,CASSLGGTTDTQYF,TRBV7-3,.,.,TRBJ2-3
TGTGCCAGCAGTTACCATGACCCGTACAATGAGCAGTTCTTC,CASSYHDPYNEQFF,TRBV6-2/TRBV6-3,.,.,TRBJ2-1
TGTGCCAGCAGTCGGGCCCCCAATTCACCCCTCCACTTT,CASSRAPNSPLHF,TRBV7-3,.,.,TRBJ1-6
TGTGCCAGCAGCTTGGCCACTAGCGGGAGCCACCCCGAGACCCAGTACTTC,CASSLATSGSHPETQYF,TRBV5-5,few,TRBD2,TRBJ2-5
TGTGCCTGGAGTTTCGGGGTAAGCAATCAGCCCCAGCATTTT,CAWSFGVSNQPQHF,TRBV30,once,.,TRBJ1-5
TGCGCCAGCACCGCGGGAGGGCAAGTCCACGAGCAGTACTTC,CASTAGGQVHEQYF,TRBV5-1,.,TRBD2,TRBJ2-7
TGTGCCAGCAGCTCCTACCGGGAGAGGGGGAATCCCTACGAGCAGTACTTC,CASSSYRERGNPYEQYF,TRBV5-6,.,.,TRBJ2-7
TGTGCCAGCTCACCCCCAGGGCTAGAAGGAAACACCATATATTTT,CASSPPGLEGNTIYF,TRBV18,.,.,TRBJ1-3
TGTGCCAGCACCCCCCAAGGATCCGATGAGCAGTTCTTC,CASTPQGSDEQFF,TRBV6-5,.,.,TRBJ2-1
TGTGCCAGCAGCTTAGCCATCCTAGCGGGAGGCACAGATACGCAGTATTTT,CASSLAILAGGTDTQYF,TRBV7-2,.,TRBD2,TRBJ2-3
TGTGCCAGCTCACCAGAGAACAGCCCTGGCTACACCTTC,CASSPENSPGYTF,TRBV18,.,.,TRBJ1-2
TGTGCCTGGAGTCCTCGGGGACAAGGCTACACCTTC,CAWSPRGQGYTF,TRBV30,.,.,TRBJ1-2
TGTGCCTCCTACTACGAGCAGTACTTC,CASYYEQYF,TRBV24-1,.,.,TRBJ2-7
TGTGCCAGCAGCTTAGCTCTCTCCAGTACTAATGAAAAACTGTTTTTT,CASSLALSSTNEKLFF,TRBV7-9,.,.,TRBJ1-4
TGTGCCAGCAGTTCCTCCTTCAACGGGGGGGAGACCCAGTACTTC,CASSSSFNGGETQYF,TRBV27,.,TRBD2,TRBJ2-5
TGCGCCAGCAGCTTGGGGCCGGGACTAGCGGGACAAGAGACCCAGTACTTC,CASSLGPGLAGQETQYF,TRBV5-1,.,TRBD2,TRBJ2-5